This T cell receptor (beta chain) appears in the sequencing data of a study of shared clonotypes between healthy human individuals. Study outcomes and limitations: When naive CD4 clonotypes were compared across a handful of donors, around 5% were shared. In general, naive subsets displayed greater estimated richness than memory subsets did.

As for this clone: Its specificity is unknown.

The CDR3 length is 14 residues. The germline V gene has CDR1 MDHEN and CDR2 SYDVKM. V shed 4 bases and J shed 2 bases, with 8 bases lying between them. As defined, naive CD8 cells were CD45RO-negative and positively selected for CCR7, with terminally differentiated effector memory CD45RA+ cells excluded. Donation came from healthy HIV-negative adults that had no recent acute infections or vaccinations. Per the original data handling: Junction-only sequences without quality scores were provided by ImmunoSEQ, so filtering was different. This table comes from immunoSEQ multiplex PCR, and its TCRdb copy is limited to in-frame clones, with some not included. That table gives V, J and clone size, and the DNA gave D and trimming. The sample records 550,000 to 650,000 clones, approximately 96% being singletons.

The receptor was isolated from a woman between 25 and 40 years old in good health. V gene TRBV28 combines with J gene TRBJ2-2; D is unresolved. Sequencing was performed on naive CD8+ T cells sorted from blood. The CDR3 spells CASSYYINTGELFF. The DNA for the CDR3 is TGTGCCAGCAGTTACTACATTAACACCGGGGAGCTGTTTTTT.